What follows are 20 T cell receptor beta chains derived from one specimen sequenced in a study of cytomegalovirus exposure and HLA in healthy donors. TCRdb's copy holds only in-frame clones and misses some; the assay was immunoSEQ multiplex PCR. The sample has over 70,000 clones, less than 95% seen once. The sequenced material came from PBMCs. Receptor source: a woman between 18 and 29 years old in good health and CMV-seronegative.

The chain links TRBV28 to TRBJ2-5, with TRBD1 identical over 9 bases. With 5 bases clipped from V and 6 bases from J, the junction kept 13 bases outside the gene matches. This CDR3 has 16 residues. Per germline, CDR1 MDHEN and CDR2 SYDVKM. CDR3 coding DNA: TGTGCCAGCAGTGCTAAGGGGACAGGGTGGATAAAGACCCAGTACTTC. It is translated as CASSAKGTGWIKTQYF.

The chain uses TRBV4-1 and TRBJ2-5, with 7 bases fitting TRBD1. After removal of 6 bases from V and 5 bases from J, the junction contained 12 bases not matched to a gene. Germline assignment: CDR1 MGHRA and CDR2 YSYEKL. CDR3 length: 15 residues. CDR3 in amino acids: CASRRTGAPLETQYF. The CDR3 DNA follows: TGCGCCAGCAGACGAACAGGGGCCCCTCTGGAGACCCAGTACTTC.

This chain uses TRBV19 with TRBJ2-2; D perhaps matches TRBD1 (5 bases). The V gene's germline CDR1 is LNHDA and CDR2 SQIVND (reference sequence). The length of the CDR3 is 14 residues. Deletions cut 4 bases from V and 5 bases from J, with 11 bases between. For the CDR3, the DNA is TGTGCCAGTAGTAGAACGGCAGGGACCGGGGAGCTGTTTTTT. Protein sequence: CASSRTAGTGELFF.

CDR3 in DNA: TGTGCCATCAGGGCCCGACAGGGAAGTACTGAAGCTTTCTTT. Translating gives CAIRARQGSTEAFF. The chain employs TRBV10-3 and TRBJ1-1; 7 nucleotides agree with TRBD1. This CDR3 is built from 14 residues. Trimming at V came to 6 bases and at J to 5 bases, leaving 9 bases not matched to a gene. CDR1 and CDR2 from the germline V gene are ENHRY and SYGVKD.

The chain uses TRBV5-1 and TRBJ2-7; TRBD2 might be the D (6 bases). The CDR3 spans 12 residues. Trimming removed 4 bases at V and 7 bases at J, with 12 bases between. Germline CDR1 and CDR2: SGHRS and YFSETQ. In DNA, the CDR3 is TGCGCCAGCAGCCCGGGAGCACTGGAGCAGTACTTC. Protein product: CASSPGALEQYF.

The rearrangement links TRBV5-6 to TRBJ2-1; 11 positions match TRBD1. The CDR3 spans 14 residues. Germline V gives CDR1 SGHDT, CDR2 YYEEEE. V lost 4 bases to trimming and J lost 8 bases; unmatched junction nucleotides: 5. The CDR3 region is CASSGTGGFDEQFF. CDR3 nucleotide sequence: TGTGCCAGCAGCGGGACAGGGGGGTTCGATGAGCAGTTCTTC.

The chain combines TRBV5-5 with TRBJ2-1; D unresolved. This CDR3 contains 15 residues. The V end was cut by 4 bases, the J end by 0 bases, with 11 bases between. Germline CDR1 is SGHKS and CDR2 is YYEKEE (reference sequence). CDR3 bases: TGTGCCAGCAGCCCACTCCTGAGCTCCTACAATGAGCAGTTCTTC. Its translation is CASSPLLSSYNEQFF.

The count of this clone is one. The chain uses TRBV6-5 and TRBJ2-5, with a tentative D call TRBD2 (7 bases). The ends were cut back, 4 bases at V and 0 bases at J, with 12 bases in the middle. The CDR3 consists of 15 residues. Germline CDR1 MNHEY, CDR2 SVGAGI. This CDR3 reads CASSSGGAHQETQYF. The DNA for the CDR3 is TGTGCCAGCAGTTCTGGGGGGGCCCACCAAGAGACCCAGTACTTC.

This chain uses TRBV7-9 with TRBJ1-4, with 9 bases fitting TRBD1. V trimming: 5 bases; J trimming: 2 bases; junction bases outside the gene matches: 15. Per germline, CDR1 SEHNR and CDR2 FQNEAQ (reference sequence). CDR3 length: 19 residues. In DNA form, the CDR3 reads TGTGCCAGCAGCCCCCGGGACAGGGCTTACTCTGCGACTAATGAAAAACTGTTTTTT. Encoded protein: CASSPRDRAYSATNEKLFF.

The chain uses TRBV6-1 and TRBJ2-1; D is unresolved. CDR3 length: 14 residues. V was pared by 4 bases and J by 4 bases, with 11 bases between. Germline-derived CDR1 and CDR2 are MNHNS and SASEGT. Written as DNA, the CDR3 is TGTGCCAGCAGTGTAGAGGAAATTTACAATGAGCAGTTCTTC. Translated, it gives CASSVEEIYNEQFF.

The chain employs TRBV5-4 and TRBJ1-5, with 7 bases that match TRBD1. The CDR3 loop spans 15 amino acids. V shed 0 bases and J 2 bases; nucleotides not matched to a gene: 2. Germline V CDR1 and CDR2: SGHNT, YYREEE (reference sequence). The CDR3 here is CASSLAGTGNQPQHF. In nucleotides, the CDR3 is TGTGCCAGCAGCTTGGCTGGGACAGGCAATCAGCCCCAGCATTTT.

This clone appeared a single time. This CDR3 is CASRATGYNTEAFF. CDR3 DNA: TGTGCCAGTAGAGCGACGGGGTATAACACTGAAGCTTTCTTT. The rearrangement uses TRBV19 and TRBJ1-1; D gene unclear. This CDR3 is 14 amino acids long. CDR1 is LNHDA, CDR2 SQIVND, per germline (reference sequence). V was clipped by 6 bases and J by 2 bases, with 13 bases between them.

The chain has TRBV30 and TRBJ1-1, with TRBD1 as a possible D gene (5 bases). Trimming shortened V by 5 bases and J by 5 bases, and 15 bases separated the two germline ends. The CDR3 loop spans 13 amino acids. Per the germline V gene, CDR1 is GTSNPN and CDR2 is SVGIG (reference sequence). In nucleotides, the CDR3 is TGTGCCTGGGGGGGGTCTAAGTGGACTGAAGCTTTCTTT. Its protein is CAWGGSKWTEAFF.

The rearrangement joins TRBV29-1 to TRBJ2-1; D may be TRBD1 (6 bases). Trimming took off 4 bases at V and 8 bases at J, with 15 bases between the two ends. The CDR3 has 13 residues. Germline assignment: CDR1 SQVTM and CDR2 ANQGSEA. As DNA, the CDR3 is TGCAGCGTTGGGGCAGGGGAGTCTGATGAGCAGTTCTTC. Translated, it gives CSVGAGESDEQFF.

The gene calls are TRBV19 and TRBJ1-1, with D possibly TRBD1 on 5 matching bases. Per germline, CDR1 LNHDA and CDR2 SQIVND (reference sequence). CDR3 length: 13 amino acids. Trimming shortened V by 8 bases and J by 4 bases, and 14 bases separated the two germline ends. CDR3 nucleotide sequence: TGTGCCAGTCTCCCCGGCCAGGGCACTGAAGCTTTCTTT. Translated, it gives CASLPGQGTEAFF.

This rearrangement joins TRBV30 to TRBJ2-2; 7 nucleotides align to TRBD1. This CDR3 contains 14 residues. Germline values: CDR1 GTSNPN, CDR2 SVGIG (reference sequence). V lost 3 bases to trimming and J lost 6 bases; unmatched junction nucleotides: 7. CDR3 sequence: CAWSLKGGPGELFF. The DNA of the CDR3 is TGTGCCTGGAGCCTGAAAGGGGGCCCCGGGGAGCTGTTTTTT.

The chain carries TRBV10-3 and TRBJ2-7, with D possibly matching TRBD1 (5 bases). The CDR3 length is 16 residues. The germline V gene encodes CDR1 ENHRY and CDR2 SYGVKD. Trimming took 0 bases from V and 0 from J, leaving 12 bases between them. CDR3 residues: CAISESKGVLSYEQYF. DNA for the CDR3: TGTGCCATCAGTGAGTCGAAAGGGGTCCTCTCCTACGAGCAGTACTTC.

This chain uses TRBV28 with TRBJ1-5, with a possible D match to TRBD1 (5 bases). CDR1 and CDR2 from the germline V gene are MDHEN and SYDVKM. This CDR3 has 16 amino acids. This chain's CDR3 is CAAGGAGSASNQPQHF. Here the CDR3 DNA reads TGTGCTGCAGGCGGGGCAGGGAGTGCGAGCAATCAGCCCCAGCATTTT.

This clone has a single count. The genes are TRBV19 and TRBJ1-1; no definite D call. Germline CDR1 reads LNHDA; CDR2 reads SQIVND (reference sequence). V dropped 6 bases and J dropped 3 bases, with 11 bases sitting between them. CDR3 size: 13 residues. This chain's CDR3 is CASSKSWHTEAFF. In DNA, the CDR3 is TGTGCCAGTAGCAAAAGTTGGCACACTGAAGCTTTCTTT. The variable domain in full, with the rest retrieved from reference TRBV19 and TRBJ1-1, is DGGITQSPKYLFRKEGQNVTLSCEQNLNHDAMYWYRQDPGQGLRLIYYSQIVNDFQKGDIAEGYSVSREKKESFPLTVTSAQKNPTAFYLCASSKSWHTEAFFGQGTRLTVV.

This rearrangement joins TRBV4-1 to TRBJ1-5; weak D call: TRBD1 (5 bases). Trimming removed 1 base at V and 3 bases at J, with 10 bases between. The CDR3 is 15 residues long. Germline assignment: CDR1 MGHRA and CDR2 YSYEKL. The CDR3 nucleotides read TGCGCCAGCAGCCAAGGCGACAGTATCAATCAGCCCCAGCATTTT. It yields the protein CASSQGDSINQPQHF.